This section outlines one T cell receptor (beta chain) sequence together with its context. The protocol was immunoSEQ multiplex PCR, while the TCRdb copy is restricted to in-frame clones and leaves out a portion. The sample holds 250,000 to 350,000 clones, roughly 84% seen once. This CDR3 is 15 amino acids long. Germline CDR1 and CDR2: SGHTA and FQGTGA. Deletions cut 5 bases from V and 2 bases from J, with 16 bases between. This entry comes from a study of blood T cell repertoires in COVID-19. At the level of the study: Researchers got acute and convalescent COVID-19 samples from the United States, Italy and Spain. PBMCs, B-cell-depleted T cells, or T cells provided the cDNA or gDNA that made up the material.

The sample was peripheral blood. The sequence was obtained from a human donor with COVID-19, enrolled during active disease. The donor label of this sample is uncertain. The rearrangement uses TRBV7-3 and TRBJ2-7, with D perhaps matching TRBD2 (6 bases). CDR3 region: CASSPSSARPYEQYF. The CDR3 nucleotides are TGTGCCAGCAGCCCCTCTAGCGCGAGACCCTACGAGCAGTACTTC.